A single sample gave rise to the 21 T cell receptor beta chains below, sequenced in a study of T-cell memory formation after mild COVID-19. Via MiXCR, TCRdb re-called the 5' RACE reads, giving one row per CDR3 protein. The sample lists 250,000 to 350,000 distinct CDR3 sequences, about 17% occurring once. Specimen: PBMCs or a T cell subset sorted from them (not recorded which). The receptors shown here come from a young man who had mild COVID-19 (a few samples of this study predate the infection). Cell type and time point are not known.

This clonotype was detected a few times. The chain employs TRBV2 and TRBJ2-7; 7 positions agree with TRBD1. CDR3 length: 17 residues. The V segment lost 2 bases and the J segment 4 bases; nucleotides outside the gene matches: 14. The V gene's germline CDR1 is SNHLY and CDR2 FYNNEI. CDR3 sequence reads: CASSEPRDSLTLYEQYV. The CDR3 DNA sequence: TGTGCCAGCAGTGAACCACGGGACAGCCTAACCCTATACGAGCAGTACGTC.

The chain carries TRBV11-2 and TRBJ2-7; tentative D call: TRBD2 (5 bases). This CDR3 contains 12 residues. Trimming took 5 bases from V and 6 from J, leaving 11 bases between them. Germline assignment: CDR1 SGHAT and CDR2 FQNNGV. The CDR3 here is CASSPGVPEQYF. In DNA, the CDR3 is TGTGCCAGCAGCCCCGGGGTACCCGAGCAGTACTTC. The full variable domain, with the rest looked up from reference TRBV11-2 and TRBJ2-7, is EAGVAQSPRYKIIEKRQSVAFWCNPISGHATLYWYQQILGQGPKLLIQFQNNGVVDDSQLPKDRFSAERLKGVDSTLKIQPAKLEDSAVYLCASSPGVPEQYFGPGTRLTVT.

This clonotype turned up a few times. The chain recombines TRBV7-9 with TRBJ1-1; D gene ambiguous. The germline gives CDR1 SEHNR, CDR2 FQNEAQ (reference sequence). V lost 5 bases to trimming and J lost 4 bases, with 8 bases between them. CDR3 length: 12 residues. The CDR3: CASSQEFTEAFF. CDR3 coding DNA: TGTGCCAGCAGCCAGGAGTTCACTGAAGCTTTCTTT. Full variable domain (missing parts from reference TRBV7-9 and TRBJ1-1): DTGVSQNPRHKITKRGQNVTFRCDPISEHNRLYWYRQTLGQGPEFLTYFQNEAQLEKSRLLSDRFSAERPKGSFSTLEIQRTEQGDSAMYLCASSQEFTEAFFGQGTRLTVV.

The chain carries TRBV4-2 and TRBJ2-7; D is possibly TRBD1 (6 bases). This CDR3 is 14 amino acids long. V was cut by 1 base and J by 4 bases, with 11 bases left in between. CDR1 is LGHNA and CDR2 is YNFKEQ in the germline V gene. Written as DNA, the CDR3 is TGTGCCAGCAGCCAAGCCAGGGGCCGGTACGAGCAGTACTTC. Amino acids: CASSQARGRYEQYF.

The rearrangement uses TRBV12-3 or TRBV12-4 and TRBJ1-3; D remains ambiguous. Trimming took 4 bases from V and 0 from J, leaving 10 bases between them. CDR3 length equals 15 residues. The chain's CDR3 is CASSYRRYSGNTIYF. The CDR3 bases are TGTGCCAGCAGTTACAGAAGATACTCTGGAAACACCATATATTTT.

The chain carries TRBV6-6 and TRBJ2-7; the match to TRBD2 covers 7 bases. Germline trimming cut 8 bases from V and 9 bases from J; bases unmatched to any gene: 13. Germline V CDR1 and CDR2: MNHNY, SVGAGI (reference sequence). The CDR3 runs 13 residues. The CDR3 protein is CASLAEPFRGQYF. The CDR3 DNA reads as TGTGCCAGCCTAGCGGAGCCCTTCAGAGGGCAGTACTTC.

The table lists this clonotype with many counts. V gene TRBV7-2 combines with J gene TRBJ2-1; D gene unclear. The CDR3 length is 12 residues. Germline V CDR1 and CDR2: SGHTA, FQGNSA. V gave up 11 bases and J gave up 10 bases, with 18 bases separating them. DNA for the CDR3: TGTGCCGGATCCGGGCCCCAGGCCGAGCAGTTCTTC. Translated, it gives CAGSGPQAEQFF.

V and J are TRBV5-1 and TRBJ2-5; D is unclear. V gave up 2 bases and J gave up 0 bases, with 14 bases separating them. CDR1 is SGHRS and CDR2 is YFSETQ in the germline V gene. This CDR3 has 16 amino acids. CDR3 protein: CASSFDQTTNQETQYF. The CDR3 DNA is TGCGCCAGCAGCTTTGACCAAACCACCAACCAAGAGACCCAGTACTTC.

This clonotype showed up many times. This chain uses TRBV5-6 with TRBJ2-3; 9 nucleotides align to TRBD1. This CDR3 comprises 16 residues. After removal of 4 bases from V and 4 bases from J, the junction contained 10 bases not matched to a gene. The germline V gene encodes CDR1 SGHDT and CDR2 YYEEEE. The CDR3 nucleotides read TGTGCCAGCAGCCTTGGGAGGACAGGGGCTGCAGATACGCAGTATTTT. This codes for CASSLGRTGAADTQYF.

This clonotype was detected many times. The rearrangement links TRBV7-2 to TRBJ2-2; D remains unclear. Germline loops: CDR1 SGHTA, CDR2 FQGNSA. This CDR3 is 14 amino acids long. V dropped 7 bases and J dropped 6 bases, with 15 bases sitting between them. CDR3 in DNA: TGTGCCAGCACCCCAAGCGCCAGGCCCGGGGAGCTGTTTTTT. Translated: CASTPSARPGELFF.

This clonotype was observed a handful of times. This sequence joins TRBV6-4 and TRBJ1-1; no clear D gene. This CDR3 has 15 amino acids. CDR1 MRHNA and CDR2 SNTAGT come from the germline V gene. V was trimmed by 2 bases and J by 1 base, leaving 11 bases between them. The CDR3 bases are TGTGCCAGCAGTGACACCCCGGACGGGAACACTGAAGCTTTCTTT. Its translation is CASSDTPDGNTEAFF.

This clonotype showed up just a few times. This sequence joins TRBV2 and TRBJ2-1, with D possibly matching TRBD1 (6 bases). Trimming took 9 bases from V and 9 from J, leaving 15 bases between them. Germline assignment: CDR1 SNHLY and CDR2 FYNNEI. The CDR3 extends over 12 amino acids. DNA of the CDR3: TGTGCCAGAAGCCGACAGGTCGGTGAGCAGTTCTTC. Residues: CARSRQVGEQFF.

V gene TRBV29-1 combines with J gene TRBJ2-5, with no clear D. The V end lost 6 bases, the J end lost 0 bases, and 11 bases lay between the germline ends. In germline, CDR1 is SQVTM, CDR2 ANQGSEA. The CDR3 consists of 13 residues. The CDR3: CSVESMNQETQYF. As DNA, the CDR3 is TGCAGCGTCGAGTCAATGAACCAAGAGACCCAGTACTTC.

The V gene is TRBV6-2 or TRBV6-3, the J gene TRBJ1-5, with TRBD1 matching 8 bases. Germline CDR1 and CDR2: MNHEY and SVGEGT. The CDR3 consists of 13 residues. The V and J ends lost 6 bases and 6 bases, in that order; junction bases with no gene match: 4. CDR3 in amino acids: CASRITGGQPQHF. In DNA, the CDR3 is TGTGCCAGCAGAATAACAGGGGGTCAGCCCCAGCATTTT.

The chain uses TRBV29-1 and TRBJ1-5; maybe TRBD1 (6 bases). The CDR3 has 13 amino acids. The ends were cut back, 6 bases at V and 3 bases at J, with 12 bases in the middle. CDR1 is SQVTM and CDR2 is ANQGSEA in the germline V gene. CDR3 residues: CSVRQGSNQPQHF. The DNA for the CDR3 is TGCAGCGTGCGGCAGGGGTCCAATCAGCCCCAGCATTTT.

There are many counts of this clonotype. The chain links TRBV5-1 to TRBJ2-2, with a weak D call TRBD2 (5 bases). The CDR3 contains 13 residues. Germline CDR1 is SGHRS and CDR2 is YFSETQ. V gave up 5 bases and J gave up 4 bases, with 9 bases separating them. CDR3 sequence (DNA): TGCGCCAGCAGAATTGGGAGCACCGGGGAGCTGTTTTTT. Encoded protein: CASRIGSTGELFF. The whole variable domain, filled in from reference TRBV5-1 and TRBJ2-2, reads KAGVTQTPRYLIKTRGQQVTLSCSPISGHRSVSWYQQTPGQGLQFLFEYFSETQRNKGNFPGRFSGRQFSNSRSEMNVSTLELGDSALYLCASRIGSTGELFFGEGSRLTVL.

This clonotype occurred a few times. The V call is TRBV7-9, the J call TRBJ2-7; D call uncertain. Germline V gene sequence: CDR1 SEHNR, CDR2 FQNEAQ (reference sequence). Deletions cut 3 bases from V and 2 bases from J, with 5 bases between. The CDR3 runs 12 residues. The CDR3 DNA is TGTGCCAGCAGCTTCGGAACCTACGAGCAGTACTTC. Protein product: CASSFGTYEQYF. The full variable domain, its missing parts supplied by reference TRBV7-9 and TRBJ2-7, is DTGVSQNPRHKITKRGQNVTFRCDPISEHNRLYWYRQTLGQGPEFLTYFQNEAQLEKSRLLSDRFSAERPKGSFSTLEIQRTEQGDSAMYLCASSFGTYEQYFGPGTRLTVT.

CDR3 in DNA: TGCGCCAGCAGCTTGGGACGTGGACACACTGAAGCTTTCTTT. Translation: CASSLGRGHTEAFF. The chain recombines TRBV5-1 with TRBJ1-1, with no clear D. Deletions cut 0 bases from V and 3 bases from J, with 9 bases between. The CDR3 is 14 residues long. The germline V gene encodes CDR1 SGHRS and CDR2 YFSETQ.

This clonotype was counted between two and nine times. The genes are TRBV4-1 and TRBJ2-1; TRBD1 matches at 11 bases. The CDR3 contains 14 residues. Losses at the gene ends were 3 bases for V and 7 bases for J; bases not matched to a gene: 2. Germline-derived CDR1 and CDR2 are MGHRA and YSYEKL. The DNA for the CDR3 is TGCGCCAGCAGCCACCGGGACAGGGGGAATGAGCAGTTCTTC. Its protein is CASSHRDRGNEQFF.

The CDR3 protein is CASSYLASGGMTTDTQYF. The CDR3 region has the DNA TGTGCCAGCAGTTACCTGGCTAGCGGGGGGATGACCACAGATACGCAGTATTTT. The V call is TRBV6-6, the J call TRBJ2-3; 11 bases map to TRBD2. The CDR3 spans 18 residues. Germline V lookup: CDR1 MNHNY, CDR2 SVGAGI (reference sequence). J was trimmed by 2 bases and V by 2 bases; bases with no gene match: 9.

Only a few counts were recorded for this clonotype. The rearrangement joins TRBV7-8 to TRBJ1-5, with D perhaps TRBD1 (5 bases). V was pared by 5 bases and J by 7 bases, with 18 bases between. The germline gives CDR1 SGHVS, CDR2 FQNEAQ. CDR3 length equals 15 residues. The CDR3 sequence is CASSPSRRGRQPQHF. The CDR3 coding sequence is TGTGCCAGCAGCCCCTCCCGAAGGGGACGACAGCCCCAGCATTTT.